This is a list of T cell receptor beta chains from one sample in a study of T cells after somatic rescue of genetic block. Assay: immunoSEQ multiplex PCR; the TCRdb copy retains only in-frame clones and omits some. Of about 14,000 clones listed, about 65% are singletons. Material for sequencing was peripheral blood mononuclear cells (PBMCs). These receptors all come from a boy aged 5-17 years. Each CDR3 is given with its conserved first and last residue. The order of the fields is CDR3 protein, CDR3 DNA, V gene, clone size, J gene, D gene. D genes are given only for firm matches. Clone size is shown for a subset of rows, as once, few, many or a class of expanded clone.

CASRTGSYEQYF	TGTGCCAGCAGGACAGGATCCTACGAGCAGTACTTC	TRBV28	NA	TRBJ2-7	NA
CASSLLWKLPIEGSGYYNEQFF	TGTGCCAGCAGTTTATTGTGGAAGTTACCCATCGAAGGTAGCGGGTACTACAATGAGCAGTTCTTC	TRBV27	NA	TRBJ2-1	TRBD2
CASSPAETQYF	TGTGCCAGCTCACCGGCAGAGACCCAGTACTTC	TRBV18	NA	TRBJ2-5	NA
CASSQGPSGRETQYF	TGTGCCAGCAGCCAAGGGCCTAGCGGGCGAGAGACCCAGTACTTC	TRBV14	NA	TRBJ2-5	TRBD2
CASSLISGGRYNEQFF	TGTGCCAGCAGTTTAATCAGCGGGGGCCGGTACAATGAGCAGTTCTTC	TRBV27	NA	TRBJ2-1	TRBD2
CASSPDRDEQYF	TGTGCCAGCTCCCCGGACAGGGACGAGCAGTACTTC	TRBV18	NA	TRBJ2-7	TRBD1
CASSSRTSGEQFF	TGTGCCAGCAGCTCTCGGACTAGCGGCGAGCAGTTCTTC	TRBV11-3	NA	TRBJ2-1	TRBD2
CASTSIGISGRAKDNEQFF	TGTGCCAGCACCTCGATAGGGATTAGCGGGAGGGCCAAGGACAATGAGCAGTTCTTC	TRBV7-3	NA	TRBJ2-1	TRBD2
CASRVTGGSGANVLTF	TGTGCCAGCAGAGTGACAGGGGGCTCTGGGGCCAACGTCCTGACTTTC	TRBV27	NA	TRBJ2-6	TRBD1
CAWRLLGQAYNSPLHF	TGTGCCTGGAGACTTCTAGGACAGGCCTATAATTCACCCCTCCACTTT	TRBV30	few	TRBJ1-6	TRBD1
CASSLGAGAWETQYF	TGTGCCAGCAGTTTAGGTGCGGGGGCGTGGGAGACCCAGTACTTC	TRBV27	NA	TRBJ2-5	NA
CASSFTGYYEQYF	TGTGCCAGCAGTTTTACAGGCTACTACGAGCAGTACTTC	TRBV28	NA	TRBJ2-7	NA
CASSPWGNEQYF	TGTGCCAGCAGTCCGTGGGGGAACGAGCAGTACTTC	TRBV28	NA	TRBJ2-7	NA
CASSPTSYEQYF	TGCGCCAGCAGCCCCACCTCCTACGAGCAGTACTTC	TRBV5-1	NA	TRBJ2-7	NA
CASSLALAGGRETQYF	TGCGCCAGCAGCTTGGCCCTAGCGGGGGGCCGGGAGACCCAGTACTTC	TRBV5-1	NA	TRBJ2-5	TRBD2
CASSLFGGSTEAFF	TGTGCCAGCAGTTTATTCGGGGGTAGCACTGAAGCTTTCTTT	TRBV27	NA	TRBJ1-1	NA
CASSDPSGIYEQYF	TGCGCCAGCAGTGACCCTAGCGGAATTTACGAGCAGTACTTC	TRBV10-2	NA	TRBJ2-7	TRBD2